These 2 T cell receptor beta chains came from one sample sequenced in a study of T cell repertoires in cytomegalovirus infection. These receptors' targets are unknown. TCRdb redid the calling of the reads with MiXCR, one entry per CDR3 protein. The sample records hundreds of thousands of distinct CDR3 sequences, around 30% being singletons. The sample consisted of cultured PBMCs, taken from culture after CMV antigen stimulation. These receptors all stem from a human donor in good health (CMV status not recorded). Some clones in this sample may be carry-over from other donors' samples.

This chain uses TRBV6-2 or TRBV6-3 with TRBJ1-1, with TRBD1 as a possible D gene (5 bases). The CDR3 extends over 13 amino acids. Trimming removed 6 bases from V and 4 bases from J, with 12 bases in between. The germline gives CDR1 MNHEY, CDR2 SVGEGT. The DNA of the CDR3 is TGTGCCAGCAGCCACTCGGGGGTCACTGAAGCTTTCTTT. Encoded protein: CASSHSGVTEAFF.

This clonotype was counted between two and nine times. This chain connects TRBV20-1 to TRBJ2-5; D is perhaps TRBD1 (6 bases). CDR3 size: 14 residues. Germline CDR1 and CDR2: DFQATT and SNEGSKA (reference sequence). Trimming shortened V by 0 bases and J by 4 bases, and 12 bases separated the two germline ends. The CDR3 is CSARDGGPRETQYF. The CDR3 bases are TGCAGTGCTAGAGATGGGGGCCCTCGAGAGACCCAGTACTTC.